Presented here are 24 T cell receptor beta chains from one specimen sequenced in a study of Ad26.COV2.S vaccination and SARS-CoV-2 variants. The repertoire was sequenced with immunoSEQ multiplex PCR; TCRdb's copy has only in-frame clones and lacks some. The table records over 350,000 clones, approximately 86% of them present only once. Treatment of the sample: around 19 received Ad26.COV2.S at low or high dose, single or two shots; 5 received placebo; per-sample allocation not given. Sampling happened 63 days after the first vaccine or placebo injection. Sequenced material: peripheral blood, taken in a trial of Ad26.COV2.S vaccine versus placebo. The receptors stem from a person between 18 and 60 years old who received the Ad26.COV2.S COVID-19 vaccine or a placebo.

This sequence joins TRBV12-3 or TRBV12-4 and TRBJ2-7, with D perhaps being TRBD1 or TRBD2 (5 bases each). CDR3 size: 12 residues. The V end lost 6 bases, the J end lost 0 bases, and 6 bases lay between the germline ends. The CDR3 loop reads CASRGDSYEQYF. DNA of the CDR3: TGTGCCAGCAGGGGGGACTCCTACGAGCAGTACTTC.

Here the CDR3 reads CATSDPGLENTDTQYF. DNA for the CDR3: TGTGCCACCAGTGATCCCGGACTAGAGAACACAGATACGCAGTATTTT. The J gene is TRBJ2-3, the V gene TRBV24-1, with 7 bases that match TRBD2. Germline V CDR1 and CDR2: KGHDR, SFDVKD. V lost 3 bases, J lost 2 bases, and 7 bases stayed unmatched. The CDR3 length is 16 residues.

This chain connects TRBV2 to TRBJ2-7; D is perhaps TRBD1 (6 bases). Germline V gene data show CDR1 as SNHLY and CDR2 as FYNNEI. Trimming removed 6 bases from V and 0 bases from J, with 12 bases in between. The CDR3 is 14 amino acids. CDR3 DNA sequence: TGTGCCAGCAGAGCGACAGGAAGCTCCTACGAGCAGTACTTC. This sequence encodes CASRATGSSYEQYF.

The chain uses TRBV3-1 (or the pseudogene TRBV3-2) and TRBJ2-2; D remains ambiguous. This CDR3 has 16 amino acids. Per the germline V gene, CDR1 is LGHDT and CDR2 is YNNKEL (reference sequence). The V end was cut by 2 bases, the J end by 4 bases, with 14 bases between. The CDR3 is CASSQPQATGTGELFF. The CDR3 bases are TGTGCCAGCAGCCAACCTCAAGCAACGGGCACCGGGGAGCTGTTTTTT.

This clone came up a few times. This chain joins TRBV11-2 and TRBJ1-1, with 10 bases that match TRBD1. Germline CDR1 SGHAT, CDR2 FQNNGV. The V segment lost 7 bases and the J segment 6 bases; nucleotides outside the gene matches: 5. There are 13 residues in the CDR3. The CDR3 DNA is TGTGCCAGCACCCGGACAGGGGGGTCTGAAGCTTTCTTT. Protein: CASTRTGGSEAFF.

The J gene is TRBJ2-2, the V gene TRBV27; D is undetermined. V lost 3 bases to trimming and J lost 7 bases, with 12 bases between them. The CDR3 is 14 residues long. CDR1 MNHEY and CDR2 SMNVEV come from the germline V gene (reference sequence). The CDR3 here is CASSLESWIGELFF. Written as DNA, the CDR3 is TGTGCCAGCAGTTTGGAGAGCTGGATCGGGGAGCTGTTTTTT.

The chain recombines TRBV5-1 with TRBJ1-1; D unclear. Trimming removed 0 bases from V and 3 bases from J, with 9 bases in between. The CDR3 covers 14 residues. Per the germline V gene, CDR1 is SGHRS and CDR2 is YFSETQ. DNA of the CDR3: TGCGCCAGCAGCTTGGTAGCTGGGGACACTGAAGCTTTCTTT. Translated: CASSLVAGDTEAFF.

The chain has TRBV19 and TRBJ1-5; D unresolved. Germline values: CDR1 LNHDA, CDR2 SQIVND (reference sequence). V shed 7 bases and J shed 0 bases, with 16 bases lying between them. This CDR3 has 16 amino acids. The CDR3 coding sequence is TGTGCCAGTACTGTCCTACCGACATTTAGCAATCAGCCCCAGCATTTT. This translates into CASTVLPTFSNQPQHF.

V and J are TRBV20-1 and TRBJ1-3; D gene uncertain. CDR1 is DFQATT, CDR2 SNEGSKA, per germline (reference sequence). CDR3 length: 11 residues. V was clipped by 6 bases and J by 3 bases, with 6 bases between them. CDR3: CSAPGGNTIYF. The CDR3 region has the DNA TGCAGTGCACCGGGTGGAAACACCATATATTTT.

The chain joins TRBV30 to TRBJ2-1, with 9 bases fitting TRBD1. Germline assignment: CDR1 GTSNPN and CDR2 SVGIG (reference sequence). V shed 1 base, J shed 6 bases, and the junction held 4 bases outside the gene matches. CDR3 length: 14 residues. CDR3 DNA: TGTGCCTGGAGTGCCGGGACAGGGCTCAATGAGCAGTTCTTC. Protein product: CAWSAGTGLNEQFF.

The chain combines TRBV11-2 with TRBJ2-7; 9 nucleotides agree with TRBD2. The CDR3 is 14 amino acids. In germline, CDR1 is SGHAT, CDR2 FQNNGV. Unmatched junction bases numbered 3, after V lost 4 bases and J lost 2 bases. The CDR3 region is CASSYSSGAYEQYF. The DNA for the CDR3 is TGTGCCAGCAGCTATTCTAGCGGGGCCTACGAGCAGTACTTC.

This clone was seen only a few times. The rearrangement uses TRBV25-1 and TRBJ2-5; 7 positions agree with TRBD1. CDR1 is MGHDK and CDR2 is SYGVNS in the germline V gene. The CDR3 is 16 residues long. Germline trimming cut 4 bases from V and 5 bases from J; bases unmatched to any gene: 13. CDR3 nucleotides: TGTGCCAGCAGTGCTTGGGGACAGATCTCTGGGGAGACCCAGTACTTC. Translated: CASSAWGQISGETQYF.

The gene calls are TRBV2 and TRBJ2-2, with TRBD2 matching over 12 bases. There are 16 residues in the CDR3. Germline V gene data show CDR1 as SNHLY and CDR2 as FYNNEI. V gave up 10 bases and J gave up 5 bases; unmatched junction bases: 11. CDR3 loop: CATRGLAGTPTGELFF. The CDR3 bases are TGTGCCACCCGCGGACTAGCGGGGACTCCTACCGGGGAGCTGTTTTTT.

The chain carries TRBV4-3 and TRBJ2-7; D is undetermined. V lost 4 bases and J 4 bases, leaving 8 bases between the germline ends. The germline V gene encodes CDR1 LGHNA and CDR2 YSLEER. The CDR3 totals 12 residues. CDR3 sequence: CASSLNRYEQYF. The CDR3 DNA is TGCGCCAGCAGCCTTAACAGATACGAGCAGTACTTC.

This chain connects TRBV5-4 to TRBJ2-7; TRBD2 agrees at 7 bases. From germline, CDR1 is SGHNT and CDR2 YYREEE (reference sequence). The ends lost 4 bases at V and 2 bases at J; junction bases unmatched: 6. The CDR3 length is 14 residues. The CDR3 protein is CASSRGGDPYEQYF. Here the CDR3 DNA reads TGTGCCAGCAGCCGGGGAGGGGACCCCTACGAGCAGTACTTC.

This chain links TRBV9 with TRBJ1-2; D is unresolved. This CDR3 is built from 12 residues. Trimming left V 0 bases short and J 6 bases short, with 6 bases between. From germline, CDR1 is SGDLS and CDR2 YYNGEE. The CDR3 region is CASSVEGNGYTF. CDR3 bases: TGTGCCAGCAGCGTAGAAGGAAATGGCTACACCTTC.

The chain couples TRBV4-1 to TRBJ2-5; TRBD2 aligns across 12 bases. Germline CDR1 MGHRA, CDR2 YSYEKL. The CDR3 is 16 residues long. The ends lost 4 bases at V and 5 bases at J; junction bases unmatched: 8. CDR3 nucleotides: TGCGCCAGCAGCCTCGCTCTAGCGGGGGGGCAGGAGACCCAGTACTTC. It yields the protein CASSLALAGGQETQYF.

This clone was counted a few times. CDR3 sequence: CASSTITTEAFF. The DNA for the CDR3 is TGTGCCAGCAGCACAATTACCACTGAAGCTTTCTTT. V is TRBV7-9 and J is TRBJ1-1, with D uncertain. The V gene's germline CDR1 is SEHNR and CDR2 FQNEAQ (reference sequence). V was pared by 5 bases and J by 4 bases, with 8 bases between. CDR3 size: 12 residues.

This rearrangement joins TRBV18 to TRBJ2-1, with 7 positions matching TRBD1. The ends lost 3 bases at V and 0 bases at J; junction bases unmatched: 2. Per germline, CDR1 KGHSH and CDR2 LQKENI. This CDR3 region has 15 residues. CDR3 region: CASSPGTDSYNEQFF. The CDR3 DNA reads TGTGCCAGCTCACCGGGGACAGACTCCTACAATGAGCAGTTCTTC.

This clone was observed once. The gene calls are TRBV5-5 and TRBJ2-5; 8 nucleotides line up with TRBD1. V trimming: 4 bases; J trimming: 4 bases; junction bases outside the gene matches: 6. This CDR3 has 14 amino acids. CDR1 SGHKS and CDR2 YYEKEE come from the germline V gene (reference sequence). The CDR3 DNA reads TGTGCCAGCAGCCGATATGGACAGGGAGAGACCCAGTACTTC. This codes for CASSRYGQGETQYF.

The CDR3 spells CASSYIRQETQYF. In DNA, the CDR3 is TGTGCCAGCAGTTACATCAGGCAAGAGACCCAGTACTTC. The chain joins TRBV6-5 to TRBJ2-5; D is unresolved. The germline CDR1 and CDR2 sequences are MNHEY and SVGAGI. V was cut by 2 bases and J by 2 bases, with 6 bases left in between. CDR3 length equals 13 residues.

The chain links TRBV21-1 to TRBJ1-1. TRBV21-1 counts as a pseudogene. The CDR3 contains 19 residues. The CDR3 loop is CASSRRQGLSKWRGTEAFF. The CDR3 DNA reads TGTGCCAGCAGCAGACGGCAGGGGCTTTCTAAATGGAGGGGCACTGAAGCTTTCTTT.

This clone was counted only a few times. The CDR3, as DNA: TGTGCCAGCAGCTTGTGGAACCTGGGCGAGCAGTACTTC. As protein: CASSLWNLGEQYF. The V and J genes are TRBV5-6 and TRBJ2-7; D unclear. CDR1 and CDR2 (germline): SGHDT, YYEEEE. The CDR3 runs 13 residues. Trimming shortened V by 1 base and J by 6 bases, and 11 bases separated the two germline ends.

The CDR3 protein is CASSFSTGTAQETQYF. In nucleotides, the CDR3 is TGTGCCAGCAGCTTCTCTACCGGGACAGCCCAAGAGACCCAGTACTTC. V gene TRBV5-6 combines with J gene TRBJ2-5; 7 bases are a match to TRBD1. The V and J ends lost 2 bases and 1 base, in that order; junction bases with no gene match: 8. Germline assignment: CDR1 SGHDT and CDR2 YYEEEE. This CDR3 is built from 16 residues. Supplemented by reference TRBV5-6 and TRBJ2-5, the full variable domain reads DAGVTQSPTHLIKTRGQQVTLRCSPKSGHDTVSWYQQALGQGPQFIFQYYEEEERQRGNFPDRFSGHQFPNYSSELNVNALLLGDSALYLCASSFSTGTAQETQYFGPGTRLLVL.